Below are 7 T cell receptor beta chains sequenced from a single sample in a study of early T cells in non-severe SARS-CoV-2 infection. TCRdb recomputed calls from the 5' RACE reads with MiXCR, one row per CDR3 protein. The sample has about 50,000 distinct CDR3 sequences, around 10% seen once; the top ten hold approximately 2.5%. The sample in question was whole blood, obtained at baseline. The origin of the receptors is an adult who was a healthcare worker with PCR-confirmed SARS-CoV-2 infection or an uninfected control (not recorded which).

Only a few counts were recorded for this clonotype. This rearrangement joins TRBV7-2 to TRBJ2-7; D not certain. Trimming removed 5 bases at V and 4 bases at J, with 15 bases between. The germline V gene has CDR1 SGHTA and CDR2 FQGNSA. CDR3 length equals 14 residues. The CDR3 is CASSPAPKPYEQYF. The CDR3 DNA is TGTGCCAGCAGCCCGGCCCCTAAGCCTTACGAGCAGTACTTC.

CDR3 bases: TGTGCCAGCAGCCCAACCGCGGGACAGGGGAACGAGCAGTACTTC. As protein: CASSPTAGQGNEQYF. The V call is TRBV7-2, the J call TRBJ2-7, with 10 bases that match TRBD1. This CDR3 has 15 residues. Germline CDR1 reads SGHTA; CDR2 reads FQGNSA. The V gene end was trimmed by 5 bases and the J gene end by 5 bases; junction bases not matched to a gene: 9. Supplemented by reference TRBV7-2 and TRBJ2-7, the full variable domain reads GAGVSQSPSNKVTEKGKDVELRCDPISGHTALYWYRQSLGQGLEFLIYFQGNSAPDKSGLPSDRFSAERTGGSVSTLTIQRTQQEDSAVYLCASSPTAGQGNEQYFGPGTRLTVT.

This clonotype appeared many times. The chain employs TRBV19 and TRBJ1-5; D is unclear. The CDR3 is 14 residues long. V gave up 3 bases and J gave up 7 bases, with 13 bases separating them. Germline V gives CDR1 LNHDA, CDR2 SQIVND (reference sequence). This chain's CDR3 is CASSIGEVKQPQHF. In DNA form, the CDR3 reads TGTGCCAGTAGTATCGGGGAGGTAAAGCAGCCCCAGCATTTT.

This clonotype was counted only a few times. The genes are TRBV7-2 and TRBJ2-5; TRBD2 aligns across 8 bases. There are 15 residues in the CDR3. Germline CDR1 and CDR2: SGHTA and FQGNSA. With 2 bases clipped from V and 1 base from J, the junction kept 3 bases outside the gene matches. The CDR3 nucleotides read TGTGCCAGCAGCTTACGGGGGGGTGCCCAAGAGACCCAGTACTTC. It translates to CASSLRGGAQETQYF.

The CDR3 DNA sequence: TGCGCCAGCAGCTCCCTCGTAGCGGGAGTGGAGACCCAGTACTTC. Its protein is CASSSLVAGVETQYF. The V and J genes are TRBV5-1 and TRBJ2-5; the match to TRBD2 covers 9 bases. Trimming cost V 3 bases and J 5 bases; bases outside gene matches: 8. This CDR3 spans 15 amino acids. Germline values: CDR1 SGHRS, CDR2 YFSETQ.

The table lists this clonotype with a count of one. The chain couples TRBV6-2 or TRBV6-3 to TRBJ2-3; D call uncertain. The germline V gene encodes CDR1 MNHEY and CDR2 SVGEGT. Trimming pared 1 base from V and 2 bases from J, leaving 10 bases between. The CDR3 extends over 15 amino acids. This CDR3 is CASSYWAPATDTQYF. CDR3 bases: TGTGCCAGCAGTTACTGGGCGCCCGCCACAGATACGCAGTATTTT.

At least ten counts were recorded for this clonotype. The chain recombines TRBV7-3 with TRBJ1-2; TRBD1 agrees at 7 bases. CDR3 length equals 20 residues. Germline trimming cut 5 bases from V and 0 bases from J; bases unmatched to any gene: 21. CDR1 SGHTA and CDR2 FQGTGA come from the germline V gene. The CDR3 nucleotides are TGTGCCAGCAGCCCTCCGGCGCTTAAAAGGACAGGTTTTCCTAACTATGGCTACACCTTC. It yields the protein CASSPPALKRTGFPNYGYTF.